This entry lists 11 T cell receptor beta chains sequenced from one sample in a study of molecular identifiers for immune sequencing clone quantification. TCRdb called the PCR reads again in MiXCR, with one record for every CDR3 protein. The data contain roughly 320,000 distinct CDR3 sequences, around a fifth of them singletons. Sequencing used naive CD8+ T cells from blood, with Jurkat cell RNA spiked in. Subset noted: FACS-sorted CD8+CD4-CCR7+CD45RA+ naive T cells. The receptor source for this set is a human donor in good health. Some libraries in this study had Jurkat cell RNA spiked in.

This clonotype was detected only a few times. Being one base from a much bigger clone, this may be a read error. Since no conserved phenylalanine or tryptophan closes the CDR3, a read error is the likely cause. This rearrangement joins TRBV28 to TRBJ2-3; D may match TRBD1 or TRBD2 (5 bases each). Germline assignment: CDR1 MDHEN and CDR2 SYDVKM. Trimming left V 7 bases short and J 0 bases short, with 14 bases between. The CDR3 loop spans 15 amino acids. CDR3 region: CASTLWGGSTDTQYL. In DNA, the CDR3 is TGTGCCAGCACCCTATGGGGCGGGAGCACAGATACGCAGTATCTT.

This clonotype has ten or more counts. This chain connects TRBV19 to TRBJ1-1; no firm D call. V was cut by 3 bases and J by 4 bases, with 9 bases left in between. Germline-derived CDR1 and CDR2 are LNHDA and SQIVND (reference sequence). The CDR3 extends over 13 amino acids. The CDR3 DNA is TGTGCCAGTAGTATTGGTGGGATCACTGAAGCTTTCTTT. It codes for CASSIGGITEAFF.

As concerns this clonotype: This may be a read error, as it is one base from a much larger clone. This rearrangement joins TRBV7-9 to TRBJ2-7; tentative D call: TRBD2 (5 bases). V was trimmed by 1 base and J by 6 bases, leaving 13 bases between them. The CDR3 spans 14 residues. Germline V gene lookup returns CDR1 SEHNR and CDR2 FQNEAQ (reference sequence). The CDR3 here is CASSLDSRGSEQYF. The CDR3 nucleotides are TGTGCCAGCAGCTTAGACAGCCGGGGTTCCGAGCAGTACTTC.

In its sample, this clonotype was seen many times. The V and J genes are TRBV7-2 and TRBJ2-7, with D unclear. The V and J ends lost 1 base and 5 bases respectively, with 15 bases between them. The CDR3 runs to 15 residues. Germline V lookup: CDR1 SGHTA, CDR2 FQGNSA. The CDR3 nucleotides read TGTGCCAGCAGCTTAGGTATCCTCCCGGGCAACGAGCAGTACTTC. As protein: CASSLGILPGNEQYF.

With respect to this clonotype: Relative to the germline gene, one junction end is altered; a read error may explain this. This chain uses TRBV2 with TRBJ1-1; no definite D call. The CDR3 is made up of 15 amino acids. From germline, CDR1 is SNHLY and CDR2 FYNNEI. The CDR3 region has the DNA TGTGCCGGCAGTGAAGGGTCCGTTATGAACACTGAAGCTTTCTTT. It yields the protein CAGSEGSVMNTEAFF.

For this clonotype: A read error may explain this, as a much larger clone is one base away. The chain has TRBV14 and TRBJ1-1; 7 positions agree with TRBD1. The germline V gene encodes CDR1 SGHDN and CDR2 FVKESK. CDR3 length equals 15 residues. The CDR3 coding sequence is TGTGCCAGCAGCCTTGGGACAGACCAAGACACTGGAGCTTTCTTT. Translation gives CASSLGTDQDTGAFF.

The genes are TRBV7-9 and TRBJ2-1; either TRBD1 or TRBD2 may supply D (6 bases each). Germline V gene data show CDR1 as SEHNR and CDR2 as FQNEAQ (reference sequence). V dropped 5 bases and J dropped 7 bases, with 15 bases sitting between them. The CDR3 is 14 amino acids. CDR3 DNA sequence: TGTGCCAGCAGCCGAAGGGGGGACGGGAATGAGCAGTTCTTC. Protein sequence: CASSRRGDGNEQFF.

On this clonotype: The CDR3 does not close with the conserved phenylalanine or tryptophan, likely indicating a read error. The chain links TRBV6-2 or TRBV6-3 to TRBJ2-7; no clear D gene. Trimming removed 0 bases at V and 2 bases at J, with 8 bases between. CDR3 length equals 14 residues. CDR1 and CDR2 from the germline V gene are MNHEY and SVGEGT. CDR3 bases: TGTGCCAGCAGTTACTCGGGCATGGCCTACGAGCAGTACTCC. It translates to CASSYSGMAYEQYS.

This clonotype was detected ten times or more. V usage is TRBV19 and J usage is TRBJ2-1, with TRBD2 matching over 10 bases. The CDR3 runs to 16 residues. In germline, CDR1 is LNHDA, CDR2 SQIVND (reference sequence). V shed 5 bases, J shed 4 bases, and the junction held 8 bases outside the gene matches. CDR3 amino acids: CASSLAAGGLYNEQFF. For the CDR3, the DNA is TGTGCCAGTAGTCTGGCAGCGGGGGGGCTTTACAATGAGCAGTTCTTC.

This clonotype was picked up many times. The V and J genes are TRBV6-6 and TRBJ2-5; no firm D call. Germline-derived CDR1 and CDR2 are MNHNY and SVGAGI (reference sequence). Trimming cost V 5 bases and J 5 bases, with 9 bases left between them. The CDR3 is 12 amino acids. The CDR3 sequence is CASSPYLETQYF. In DNA, the CDR3 is TGTGCCAGCAGTCCCTACCTCGAGACCCAGTACTTC.

This clonotype was seen only a few times. An end of the junction does not agree with germline; a read error may underlie this. The chain uses TRBV5-1 and TRBJ1-1, with D perhaps TRBD1 (5 bases). This CDR3 region has 15 residues. Germline lookup yields CDR1 SGHRS and CDR2 YFSETQ. The CDR3 nucleotides are TGCGCCAGCAGCTTGAGATCCCCAGGGCCTGGTGAAGCTTCCTTT. Translating gives CASSLRSPGPGEASF.